The 12 T cell receptor beta chains given below trace back to one sample, sequenced in a study of blood T cell repertoires in COVID-19. Libraries were prepared by immunoSEQ multiplex PCR; TCRdb keeps only in-frame clonotypes and omits some of them. This table has over 250,000 clones, over 85% appearing once. Specimen: PBMCs or T cells enriched from blood (not recorded which). The receptors originated from a man between 60 and 75 years old who had recovered from COVID-19.

The J gene is TRBJ2-3, the V gene TRBV18; possibly TRBD2 for D (7 bases). Germline CDR1 is KGHSH and CDR2 is LQKENI. V lost 1 base and J 6 bases, leaving 20 bases between the germline ends. There are 17 residues in the CDR3. The CDR3 protein is CASSPRGLGGATDTQYF. As DNA, the CDR3 is TGTGCCAGCTCACCACGGGGGTTAGGGGGGGCCACGGATACGCAGTATTTT.

This clone was seen a single time. V and J are TRBV5-6 and TRBJ2-7, with TRBD2 as a possible D gene (6 bases). The V gene's germline CDR1 is SGHDT and CDR2 YYEEEE. V lost 6 bases and J 0 bases, leaving 13 bases between the germline ends. The CDR3 runs 14 residues. The CDR3 sequence is CASTLGLSSYEQYF. The CDR3 DNA reads TGTGCCAGCACTCTGGGACTTAGCTCCTACGAGCAGTACTTC.

The chain carries TRBV7-2 and TRBJ2-1, with TRBD2 identical over 9 bases. The length of the CDR3 is 15 residues. Germline lookup yields CDR1 SGHTA and CDR2 FQGNSA. After removal of 5 bases from V and 7 bases from J, the junction contained 9 bases not matched to a gene. CDR3 amino acids: CASSLTGLARNEQFF. DNA of the CDR3: TGTGCCAGCAGCCTCACGGGACTAGCAAGGAATGAGCAGTTCTTC.

This clone is a singleton in its sample. This chain joins TRBV9 and TRBJ2-2, with 9 bases fitting TRBD1. The trim removed 0 bases at V and 4 bases at J, leaving 7 bases unmatched. The CDR3 has 17 amino acids. The V gene's germline CDR1 is SGDLS and CDR2 YYNGEE. DNA of the CDR3: TGTGCCAGCAGCGTAGCTTTTGGGACAGGGTTCACCGGGGAGCTGTTTTTT. Its protein product is CASSVAFGTGFTGELFF. The variable domain in full, with the rest retrieved from reference TRBV9 and TRBJ2-2, is DSGVTQTPKHLITATGQRVTLRCSPRSGDLSVYWYQQSLDQGLQFLIQYYNGEERAKGNILERFSAQQFPDLHSELNLSSLELGDSALYFCASSVAFGTGFTGELFFGEGSRLTVL.

This chain links TRBV6-6 with TRBJ1-5, with 7 nucleotides matching TRBD1. The CDR3 length is 15 residues. Germline trimming cut 6 bases from V and 11 bases from J; bases unmatched to any gene: 16. Germline V gene data show CDR1 as MNHNY and CDR2 as SVGAGI (reference sequence). For the CDR3, the DNA is TGTGCCAGCAGGTCCCCTGACAGGGTTGGGTCAGCCCAGCATTTT. Protein: CASRSPDRVGSAQHF.

This chain links TRBV5-8 with TRBJ1-5; TRBD1 aligns across 7 bases. Germline loops: CDR1 SGHTS, CDR2 YDEGEE. This CDR3 comprises 15 residues. Trimming cost V 3 bases and J 0 bases; bases outside gene matches: 3. This CDR3 is CASSWDSYSNQPQHF. CDR3 nucleotide sequence: TGTGCCAGCAGCTGGGACAGTTATAGCAATCAGCCCCAGCATTTT.

This chain connects TRBV10-3 to TRBJ1-2; D might be TRBD1 (5 bases). Looked up from germline, CDR1 is ENHRY and CDR2 is SYGVKD. The V end lost 7 bases, the J end lost 7 bases, and 19 bases lay between the germline ends. The CDR3 sequence is 14 residues long. CDR3 region: CAIMGGTGARGYTF. CDR3 DNA sequence: TGTGCCATCATGGGGGGGACGGGTGCGCGTGGCTACACCTTC.

The rearrangement uses TRBV7-8 and TRBJ2-7, with a weak D call TRBD1 (7 bases). CDR1 and CDR2 (germline): SGHVS, FQNEAQ. V was cut by 5 bases and J by 3 bases, with 14 bases left in between. The CDR3 extends over 14 amino acids. In DNA, the CDR3 is TGTGCCAGCAGCCCGTCAGGGGGGATCTACGAGCAGTACTTC. Its protein is CASSPSGGIYEQYF.

This chain joins TRBV2 and TRBJ2-7; TRBD1 matches at 7 bases. The junction had 2 bases not matched to a gene; V was cut back by 4 bases and J by 2 bases. Germline CDR1 reads SNHLY; CDR2 reads FYNNEI. The CDR3 is 13 amino acids. CDR3 DNA sequence: TGTGCCAGCAGTGGACAGGGAACCTACGAGCAGTACTTC. This encodes CASSGQGTYEQYF.

CDR3 in DNA: TGCGCCAGCAGTTTTGGGGCCCCGGGACAGGGATGGGATACGCAGTATTTT. Its protein is CASSFGAPGQGWDTQYF. V usage is TRBV10-2 and J usage is TRBJ2-3; 9 bases map to TRBD1. Germline V CDR1 and CDR2: WSHSY, SAAADI. Losses at the gene ends were 5 bases for V and 6 bases for J; bases not matched to a gene: 15. The CDR3 length is 17 residues.

Turning to this clone: One end of the junction varies from germline; a read error may be responsible. The rearrangement joins TRBV5-1 to TRBJ2-1; 10 bases fit TRBD2. CDR3 length: 21 residues. Germline lookup yields CDR1 SGHRS and CDR2 YFSETQ. In DNA, the CDR3 is TGCGCCCGCAGCTTGGTAGTGGGGGGCGGCCGGCTAGCGGGAGTCGGTAATGAGCAGTTCTTC. Protein: CARSLVVGGGRLAGVGNEQFF.

V and J are TRBV6-5 and TRBJ1-3, with D possibly TRBD1 on 6 matching bases. Germline values: CDR1 MNHEY, CDR2 SVGAGI. The CDR3 covers 14 residues. Deletions cut 0 bases from V and 3 bases from J, with 6 bases between. This chain's CDR3 is CASSYSTGGNTIYF. DNA of the CDR3: TGTGCCAGCAGTTACTCGACAGGTGGAAACACCATATATTTT.